Here is one T cell receptor (beta chain) with its context. In the original workflow: Reference gene primer amplification gave nucleated cell count estimates. Profiled with immunoSEQ multiplex PCR; TCRdb holds only in-frame clones, not every one. Clonal size and the V and J genes are those of that table, whereas D and trimming came from the DNA. The table records hundreds of thousands of clones, 81% of them present only once. The CDR3 is made up of 16 amino acids. The germline CDR1 and CDR2 sequences are LNHDA and SQIVND (reference sequence). V was pared by 2 bases and J by 4 bases, with 6 bases of the junction left unmatched. This entry is derived from a study of blood T cell repertoires in COVID-19. Overall study: Sites in the United States, Italy and Spain provided acute and convalescent COVID-19 samples. From T cells, B-cell-depleted T cells, or PBMCs came the material, which was cDNA or gDNA.

The sequence was collected from a woman over 75 with acute or convalescent COVID-19. The sequenced sample consisted of peripheral blood. The V gene is TRBV19, the J gene TRBJ2-1; 9 nucleotides match TRBD2. The CDR3 region is CASSIRRLAEYNEQFF. The CDR3 DNA sequence: TGTGCCAGTAGTATAAGGCGACTAGCGGAGTACAATGAGCAGTTCTTC.